Sequencing of this T cell receptor beta chain was carried out in a study of cytomegalovirus exposure and HLA in healthy donors. Findings and caveats of the study: When the data were analyzed later, several of the most significant clusters appeared to be linked to common viral pathogens.

On this clone itself: Its cognate antigen is unknown.

The ends were cut back, 8 bases at V and 0 bases at J, with 11 bases in the middle. The CDR3 runs 15 residues. Germline-derived CDR1 and CDR2 are LNHDA and SQIVND (reference sequence). The primer mix had 60 Vbeta and 13 Jbeta primers. Libraries were prepared by immunoSEQ multiplex PCR; TCRdb keeps only in-frame clonotypes and omits some of them. This table has approximately 170,000 clones, about 85% appearing once. Sequencing was carried out using PBMCs. The V and J genes are TRBV19 and TRBJ1-6; weak D call: TRBD1 (6 bases). The sequence derives from a boy aged 2 to 9 in good health and CMV-seronegative. CDR3 region: CASRTESSYNSPLHF. CDR3 DNA: TGTGCCAGTCGGACAGAAAGCTCCTATAATTCACCCCTCCACTTT.